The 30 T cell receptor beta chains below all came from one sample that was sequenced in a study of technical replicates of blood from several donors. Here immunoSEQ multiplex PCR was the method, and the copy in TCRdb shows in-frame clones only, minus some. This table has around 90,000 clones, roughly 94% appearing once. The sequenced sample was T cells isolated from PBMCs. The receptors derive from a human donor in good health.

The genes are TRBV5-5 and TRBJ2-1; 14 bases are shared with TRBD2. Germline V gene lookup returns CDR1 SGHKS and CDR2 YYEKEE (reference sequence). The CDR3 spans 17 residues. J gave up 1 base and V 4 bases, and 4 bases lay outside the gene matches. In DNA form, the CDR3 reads TGTGCCAGCAGCCAGGGACTAGCGGGAGTATCCTACAATGAGCAGTTCTTC. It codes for CASSQGLAGVSYNEQFF.

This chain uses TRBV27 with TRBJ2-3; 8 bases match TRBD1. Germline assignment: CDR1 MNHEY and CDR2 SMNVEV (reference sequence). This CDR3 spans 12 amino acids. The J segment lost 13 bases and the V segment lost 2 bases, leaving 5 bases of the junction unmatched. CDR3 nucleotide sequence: TGTGCCAGCAGTTTACCGGGACAGGATAAGTATTTT. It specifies CASSLPGQDKYF.

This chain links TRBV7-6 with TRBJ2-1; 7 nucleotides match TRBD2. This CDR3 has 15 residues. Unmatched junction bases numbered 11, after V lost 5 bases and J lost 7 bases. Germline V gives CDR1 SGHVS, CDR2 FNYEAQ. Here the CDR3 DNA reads TGTGCCAGCAGCACTGGGGCGGGAGCTCAGAATGAGCAGTTCTTC. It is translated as CASSTGAGAQNEQFF. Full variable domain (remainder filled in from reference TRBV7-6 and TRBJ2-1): GAGVSQSPRYKVTKRGQDVALRCDPISGHVSLYWYRQALGQGPEFLTYFNYEAQQDKSGLPNDRFSAERPEGSISTLTIQRTEQRDSAMYRCASSTGAGAQNEQFFGPGTRLTVL.

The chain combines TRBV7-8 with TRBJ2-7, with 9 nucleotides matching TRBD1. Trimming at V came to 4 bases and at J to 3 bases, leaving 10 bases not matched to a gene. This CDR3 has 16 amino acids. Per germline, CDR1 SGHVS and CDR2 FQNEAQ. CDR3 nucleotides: TGTGCCAGCAGCTCCACTTGGACAGGGGCCGACTACGAGCAGTACTTC. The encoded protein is CASSSTWTGADYEQYF.

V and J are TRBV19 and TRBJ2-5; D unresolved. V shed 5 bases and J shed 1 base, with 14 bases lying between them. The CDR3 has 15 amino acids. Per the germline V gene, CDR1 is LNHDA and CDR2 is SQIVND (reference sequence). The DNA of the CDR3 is TGTGCCAGTAGTCGGCGGCCTTTTAGCCAAGAGACCCAGTACTTC. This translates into CASSRRPFSQETQYF.

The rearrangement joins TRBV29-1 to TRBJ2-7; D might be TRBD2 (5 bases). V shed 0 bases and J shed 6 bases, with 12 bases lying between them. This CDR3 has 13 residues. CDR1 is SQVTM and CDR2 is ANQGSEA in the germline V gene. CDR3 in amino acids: CSVEDPDGLEQYF. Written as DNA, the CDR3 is TGCAGCGTTGAAGATCCCGACGGACTCGAGCAGTACTTC.

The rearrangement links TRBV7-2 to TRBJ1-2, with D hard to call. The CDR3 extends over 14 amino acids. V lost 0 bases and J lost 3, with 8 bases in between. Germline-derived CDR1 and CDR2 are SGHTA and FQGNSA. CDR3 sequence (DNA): TGTGCCAGCAGCTTAGCGGGAGGCTACTATGGCTACACCTTC. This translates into CASSLAGGYYGYTF.

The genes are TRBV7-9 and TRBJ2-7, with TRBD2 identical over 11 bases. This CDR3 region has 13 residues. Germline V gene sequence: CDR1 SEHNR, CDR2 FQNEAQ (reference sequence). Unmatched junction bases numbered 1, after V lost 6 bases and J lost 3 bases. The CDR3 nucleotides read TGTGCCAGCAGTGGGACTAGCGGCTACGAGCAGTACTTC. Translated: CASSGTSGYEQYF.

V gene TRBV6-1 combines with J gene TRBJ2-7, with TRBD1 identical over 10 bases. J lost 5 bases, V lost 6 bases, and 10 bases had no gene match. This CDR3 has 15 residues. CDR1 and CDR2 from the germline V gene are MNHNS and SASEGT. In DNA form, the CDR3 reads TGTGCCAGCAGCCGGAGGGGACAGGGGATCGACGAGCAGTACTTC. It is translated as CASSRRGQGIDEQYF.

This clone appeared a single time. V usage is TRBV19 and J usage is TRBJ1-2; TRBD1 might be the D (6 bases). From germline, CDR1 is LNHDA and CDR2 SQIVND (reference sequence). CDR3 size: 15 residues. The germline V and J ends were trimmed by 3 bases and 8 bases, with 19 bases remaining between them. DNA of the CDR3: TGTGCCAGTAGTATTGGTTCCCAGACAGGCGGGGGCTACACCTTC. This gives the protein CASSIGSQTGGGYTF.

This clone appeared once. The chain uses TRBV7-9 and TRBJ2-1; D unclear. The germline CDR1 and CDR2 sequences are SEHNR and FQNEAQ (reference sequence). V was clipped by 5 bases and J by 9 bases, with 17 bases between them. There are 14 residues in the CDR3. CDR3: CASSQHIDRVEQFF. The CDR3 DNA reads TGTGCCAGCAGCCAACACATTGATCGGGTTGAGCAGTTCTTC. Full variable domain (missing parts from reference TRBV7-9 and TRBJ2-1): DTGVSQNPRHKITKRGQNVTFRCDPISEHNRLYWYRQTLGQGPEFLTYFQNEAQLEKSRLLSDRFSAERPKGSFSTLEIQRTEQGDSAMYLCASSQHIDRVEQFFGPGTRLTVL.

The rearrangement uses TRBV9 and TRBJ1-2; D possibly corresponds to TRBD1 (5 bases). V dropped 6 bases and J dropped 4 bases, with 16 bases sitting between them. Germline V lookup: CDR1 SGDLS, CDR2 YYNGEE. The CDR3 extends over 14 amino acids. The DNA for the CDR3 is TGTGCCAGCAACCCCGGTGGGGCCGGCTATGGCTACACCTTC. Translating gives CASNPGGAGYGYTF.

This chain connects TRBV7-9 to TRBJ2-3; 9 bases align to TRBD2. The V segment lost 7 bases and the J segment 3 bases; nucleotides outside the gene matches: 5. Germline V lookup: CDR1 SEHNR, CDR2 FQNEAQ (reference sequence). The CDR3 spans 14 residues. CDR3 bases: TGTGCCAGCACGGTAGCGGGAGTGACAGATACGCAGTATTTT. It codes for CASTVAGVTDTQYF.

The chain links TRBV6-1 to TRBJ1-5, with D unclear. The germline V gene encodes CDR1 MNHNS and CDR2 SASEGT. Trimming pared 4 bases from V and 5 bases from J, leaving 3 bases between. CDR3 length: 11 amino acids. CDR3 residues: CASSAYQPQHF. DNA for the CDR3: TGTGCCAGCAGTGCCTATCAGCCCCAGCATTTT.

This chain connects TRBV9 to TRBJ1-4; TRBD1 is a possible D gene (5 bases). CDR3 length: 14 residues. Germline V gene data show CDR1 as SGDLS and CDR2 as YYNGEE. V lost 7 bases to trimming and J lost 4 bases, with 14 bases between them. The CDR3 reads CASGSGVGNEKLFF. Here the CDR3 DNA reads TGTGCCAGCGGTTCGGGGGTAGGTAATGAAAAACTGTTTTTT.

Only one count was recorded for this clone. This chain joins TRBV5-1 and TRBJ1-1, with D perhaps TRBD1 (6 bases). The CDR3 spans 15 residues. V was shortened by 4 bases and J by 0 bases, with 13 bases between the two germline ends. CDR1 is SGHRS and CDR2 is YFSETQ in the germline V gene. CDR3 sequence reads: CASSMQQGLNTEAFF. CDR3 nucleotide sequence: TGCGCCAGCAGCATGCAACAGGGACTGAACACTGAAGCTTTCTTT.

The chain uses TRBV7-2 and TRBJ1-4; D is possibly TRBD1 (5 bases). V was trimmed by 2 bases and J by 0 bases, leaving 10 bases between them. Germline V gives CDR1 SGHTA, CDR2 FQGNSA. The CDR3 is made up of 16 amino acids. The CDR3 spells CASSLFQGATNEKLFF. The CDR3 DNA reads TGTGCCAGCAGCTTATTTCAGGGTGCAACTAATGAAAAACTGTTTTTT. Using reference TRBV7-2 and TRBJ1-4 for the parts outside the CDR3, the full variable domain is GAGVSQSPSNKVTEKGKDVELRCDPISGHTALYWYRQSLGQGLEFLIYFQGNSAPDKSGLPSDRFSAERTGGSVSTLTIQRTQQEDSAVYLCASSLFQGATNEKLFFGSGTQLSVL.

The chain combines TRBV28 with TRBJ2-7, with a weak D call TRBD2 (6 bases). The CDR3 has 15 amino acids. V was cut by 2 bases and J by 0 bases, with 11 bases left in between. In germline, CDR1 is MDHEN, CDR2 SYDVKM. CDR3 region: CASSLGAGSSYEQYF. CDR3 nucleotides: TGTGCCAGCAGTTTAGGAGCGGGTAGCTCCTACGAGCAGTACTTC.

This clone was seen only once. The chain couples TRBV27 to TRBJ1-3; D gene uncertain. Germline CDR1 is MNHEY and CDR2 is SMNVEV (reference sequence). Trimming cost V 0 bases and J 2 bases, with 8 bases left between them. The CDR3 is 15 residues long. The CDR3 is CASSLSAGTGNTIYF. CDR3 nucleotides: TGTGCCAGCAGTTTATCTGCGGGGACTGGAAACACCATATATTTT.

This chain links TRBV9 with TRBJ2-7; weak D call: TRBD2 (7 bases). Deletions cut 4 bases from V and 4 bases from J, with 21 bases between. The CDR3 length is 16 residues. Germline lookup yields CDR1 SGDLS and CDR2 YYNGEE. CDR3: CASSLGASGETYEQYF. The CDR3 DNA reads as TGTGCCAGCAGCCTGGGGGCTAGCGGAGAGACGTACGAGCAGTACTTC.

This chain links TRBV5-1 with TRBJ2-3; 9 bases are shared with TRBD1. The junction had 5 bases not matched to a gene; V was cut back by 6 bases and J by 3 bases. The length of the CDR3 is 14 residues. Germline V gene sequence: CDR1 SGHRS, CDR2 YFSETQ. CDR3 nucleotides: TGCGCCAGCACCAGGACAGGGGAAACAGATACGCAGTATTTT. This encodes CASTRTGETDTQYF.

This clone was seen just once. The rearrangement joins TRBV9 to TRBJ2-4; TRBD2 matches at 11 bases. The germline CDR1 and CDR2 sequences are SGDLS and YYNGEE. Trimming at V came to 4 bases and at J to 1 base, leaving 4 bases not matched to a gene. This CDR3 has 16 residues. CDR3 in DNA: TGTGCCAGCAGCCCGCTAGCGGGAGGTGCCAAAAACATTCAGTACTTC. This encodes CASSPLAGGAKNIQYF. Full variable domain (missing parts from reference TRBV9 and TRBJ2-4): DSGVTQTPKHLITATGQRVTLRCSPRSGDLSVYWYQQSLDQGLQFLIQYYNGEERAKGNILERFSAQQFPDLHSELNLSSLELGDSALYFCASSPLAGGAKNIQYFGAGTRLSVL.

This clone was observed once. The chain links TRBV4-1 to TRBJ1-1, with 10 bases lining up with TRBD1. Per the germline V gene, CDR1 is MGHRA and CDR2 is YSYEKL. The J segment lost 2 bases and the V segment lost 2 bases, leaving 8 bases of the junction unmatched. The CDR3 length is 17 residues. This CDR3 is CASSQYRDRGVNTEAFF. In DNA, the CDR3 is TGCGCCAGCAGCCAATACCGGGACAGGGGAGTCAACACTGAAGCTTTCTTT.

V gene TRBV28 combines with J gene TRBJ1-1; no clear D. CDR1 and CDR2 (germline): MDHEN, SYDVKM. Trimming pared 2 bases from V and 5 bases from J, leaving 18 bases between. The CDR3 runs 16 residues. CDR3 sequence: CASSLSSGSVGTEAFF. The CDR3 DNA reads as TGTGCCAGCAGTTTAAGTTCGGGGAGCGTAGGTACTGAAGCTTTCTTT.

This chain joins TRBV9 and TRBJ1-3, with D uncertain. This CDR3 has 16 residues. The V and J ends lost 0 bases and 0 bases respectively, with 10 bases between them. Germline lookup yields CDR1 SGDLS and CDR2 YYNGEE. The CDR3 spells CASSVGGTDSGNTIYF. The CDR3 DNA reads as TGTGCCAGCAGCGTAGGTGGCACCGACTCTGGAAACACCATATATTTT.

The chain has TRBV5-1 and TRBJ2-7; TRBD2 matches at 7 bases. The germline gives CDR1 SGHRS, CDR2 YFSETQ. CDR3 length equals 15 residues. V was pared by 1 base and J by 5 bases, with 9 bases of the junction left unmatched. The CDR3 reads CASSLSLGREDEQYF. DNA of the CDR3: TGCGCCAGCAGCTTGAGCCTCGGCCGGGAGGACGAGCAGTACTTC.

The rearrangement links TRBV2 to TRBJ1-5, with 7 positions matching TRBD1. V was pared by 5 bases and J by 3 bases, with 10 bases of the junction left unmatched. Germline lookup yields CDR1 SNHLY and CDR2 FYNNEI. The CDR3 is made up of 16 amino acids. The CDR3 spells CASSKGTEGINQPQHF. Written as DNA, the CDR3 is TGTGCCAGCAGTAAAGGGACAGAGGGGATCAATCAGCCCCAGCATTTT.

For the CDR3, the DNA is TGTGCAAGTCGCTTAGGGGGGGCCGGAAGCGGGGGTAGGAATGAGCAGTTCTTC. Protein product: CASRLGGAGSGGRNEQFF. The genes are TRBV12-2 and TRBJ2-1; the table's TRBD2 call for D was not verified on the DNA. TRBV12-2 corresponds to a pseudogene. The CDR3 runs to 18 residues.

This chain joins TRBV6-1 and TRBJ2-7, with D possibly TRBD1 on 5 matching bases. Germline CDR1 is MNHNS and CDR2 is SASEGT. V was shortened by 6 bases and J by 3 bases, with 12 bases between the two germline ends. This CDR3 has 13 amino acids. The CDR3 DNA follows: TGTGCCAGCAGCGGACACTTGGTCTACGAGCAGTACTTC. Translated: CASSGHLVYEQYF.

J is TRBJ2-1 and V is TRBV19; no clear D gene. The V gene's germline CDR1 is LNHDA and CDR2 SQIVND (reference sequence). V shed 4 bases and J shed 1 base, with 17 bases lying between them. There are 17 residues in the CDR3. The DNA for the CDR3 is TGTGCCAGTAGTACCCTACTGAGCGTTCCTTCCTACAATGAGCAGTTCTTC. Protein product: CASSTLLSVPSYNEQFF.